The 17 T cell receptor beta chains given below trace back to one sample, sequenced in a study of T cells after yellow fever vaccination. TCRdb analysed the 5' RACE reads with MiXCR anew, one entry per CDR3 protein. This table holds around 310,000 distinct CDR3 sequences, about 4% found once. The material was PBMCs, obtained 5 days after the yellow fever booster vaccination. The receptors originated from a man aged 18 to 35 who received the YFV17D yellow fever vaccine.

This clonotype was counted only a few times. V gene TRBV30 combines with J gene TRBJ1-2, with a tentative D call TRBD1 (6 bases). The V gene lost 8 bases and the J gene lost 3 bases, with 13 bases spanning the gap. Germline CDR1 reads GTSNPN; CDR2 reads SVGIG (reference sequence). The CDR3 length is 12 residues. The CDR3 region is CAHQRTDYGYTF. CDR3 in DNA: TGTGCCCATCAACGGACAGACTATGGCTACACCTTC.

This clonotype was seen repeatedly, ten times or more. The J gene is TRBJ2-1, the V gene TRBV7-2; 11 bases agree with TRBD1. Germline assignment: CDR1 SGHTA and CDR2 FQGNSA. V was clipped by 8 bases and J by 15 bases; unmatched bases: 12. The CDR3 loop spans 13 amino acids. Here the CDR3 DNA reads TGTGCCAGCGGTTTGGGGTTCGGGACAGGGGGGTTCTTC. Protein: CASGLGFGTGGFF.

This clonotype was seen many times. The chain recombines TRBV20-1 with TRBJ1-5; D is ambiguous. V dropped 4 bases and J dropped 2 bases, with 15 bases sitting between them. This CDR3 comprises 15 residues. Germline V CDR1 and CDR2: DFQATT, SNEGSKA (reference sequence). The CDR3 DNA follows: TGCAGTGCTAACTCCGTCGAAGGCGGCAATCAGCCCCAGCATTTT. Residues: CSANSVEGGNQPQHF.

This clonotype was counted between two and nine times. V gene TRBV10-3 combines with J gene TRBJ2-7; D ambiguous. CDR1 is ENHRY, CDR2 SYGVKD, per germline. The CDR3 is 11 amino acids. Trimming removed 9 bases from V and 2 bases from J, with 8 bases in between. The CDR3 here is CAISDTYEQYF. CDR3 coding DNA: TGTGCCATTTCCGACACCTACGAGCAGTACTTC.

J is TRBJ2-7 and V is TRBV15; perhaps TRBD2 as D (5 bases). CDR3 length: 16 residues. The germline V gene has CDR1 LNHNV and CDR2 YYDKDF (reference sequence). Trimming shortened V by 5 bases and J by 4 bases, and 21 bases separated the two germline ends. The CDR3, as DNA: TGTGCCACCAGCGAAGGCCGGGGAGCAGGAACGTACGAGCAGTACGTC. Its protein is CATSEGRGAGTYEQYV.

In its sample, this clonotype was seen a few times. V gene TRBV5-1 combines with J gene TRBJ2-7; no firm D call. The V gene's germline CDR1 is SGHRS and CDR2 YFSETQ. This CDR3 has 14 amino acids. V was clipped by 0 bases and J by 2 bases, with 9 bases between them. The CDR3, as DNA: TGCGCCAGCAGCTTGGATTGGGGTGCCTACGAGCAGTACTTC. It codes for CASSLDWGAYEQYF. Together with reference TRBV5-1 and TRBJ2-7, the CDR3 gives the full variable domain: KAGVTQTPRYLIKTRGQQVTLSCSPISGHRSVSWYQQTPGQGLQFLFEYFSETQRNKGNFPGRFSGRQFSNSRSEMNVSTLELGDSALYLCASSLDWGAYEQYFGPGTRLTVT.

Many counts were recorded for this clonotype. The chain joins TRBV6-5 to TRBJ2-7; maybe TRBD2 (6 bases). Germline V gene lookup returns CDR1 MNHEY and CDR2 SVGAGI. The germline V and J ends were trimmed by 6 bases and 0 bases, with 12 bases remaining between them. The length of the CDR3 is 14 residues. The CDR3 loop reads CASSPPGDSYEQYF. The CDR3 nucleotides are TGTGCCAGCAGCCCCCCGGGGGACTCCTACGAGCAGTACTTC.

This clonotype was found a few times. V gene TRBV9 combines with J gene TRBJ1-6; 7 nucleotides match TRBD1. V shed 3 bases and J 7 bases; nucleotides not matched to a gene: 7. The germline V gene has CDR1 SGDLS and CDR2 YYNGEE. The CDR3 covers 15 residues. CDR3 amino acids: CASSARDRLNSPLHF. CDR3 nucleotides: TGTGCCAGCAGCGCCCGGGACAGACTGAATTCACCCCTCCACTTT.

This chain uses TRBV12-3 or TRBV12-4 with TRBJ1-5; 7 nucleotides match TRBD1. Trimming removed 7 bases from V and 11 bases from J; junction bases left unmatched: 11. The CDR3 extends over 13 amino acids. Here the CDR3 DNA reads TGTGCCAGCACCAGGGCCCAGGGGGTGGCCCAGCATTTT. Translated: CASTRAQGVAQHF.

The chain uses TRBV6-5 and TRBJ1-5, with D possibly being TRBD1 (6 bases). Trimming removed 4 bases at V and 3 bases at J, with 13 bases between. CDR1 and CDR2 (germline): MNHEY, SVGAGI. This CDR3 contains 15 residues. The CDR3 sequence: CASSSQGGVNQPQHF. The CDR3 DNA is TGTGCCAGCAGTTCACAGGGAGGGGTCAATCAGCCCCAGCATTTT.

This clonotype occurred a few times. The V gene is TRBV3-1, the J gene TRBJ1-2; D ambiguous. V was trimmed by 0 bases and J by 9 bases, leaving 17 bases between them. Germline CDR1 reads LGHDT; CDR2 reads YNNKEL (reference sequence). This CDR3 has 15 residues. The CDR3 DNA sequence: TGTGCCAGCAGCCAAGATCCGTTTACCCCGTCGAGCTACACCTTC. This sequence encodes CASSQDPFTPSSYTF.

The CDR3: CSTRGENYGYTF. For the CDR3, the DNA is TGCAGCACCCGCGGGGAGAACTATGGCTACACCTTC. The rearrangement links TRBV29-1 to TRBJ1-2, with D hard to call. CDR3 length: 12 residues. V lost 8 bases and J lost 2, with 12 bases in between. CDR1 and CDR2 (germline): SQVTM, ANQGSEA.

This clonotype was seen more than once but under ten times. This chain links TRBV4-1 with TRBJ2-3; D unclear. This CDR3 region has 15 residues. Trimming took 2 bases from V and 2 from J, leaving 11 bases between them. Germline CDR1 is MGHRA and CDR2 is YSYEKL. The CDR3 DNA sequence: TGCGCCAGCAGCCAAAAGATGGGCTTCACAGATACGCAGTATTTT. It encodes CASSQKMGFTDTQYF.

In its sample, this clonotype was seen many times. The V call is TRBV9, the J call TRBJ2-7, with a possible D match to TRBD2 (6 bases). The V end lost 0 bases, the J end lost 6 bases, and 10 bases lay between the germline ends. Germline V lookup: CDR1 SGDLS, CDR2 YYNGEE. This CDR3 is built from 13 residues. CDR3 region: CASSVGGTGEQYV. CDR3 DNA sequence: TGTGCCAGCAGCGTAGGTGGGACTGGCGAGCAGTACGTC.

This clonotype appeared a few times. CDR3 loop: CASSLRVTHGDGYTF. In nucleotides, the CDR3 is TGTGCCAGCAGTTTACGGGTTACGCACGGGGATGGCTACACCTTC. This chain uses TRBV28 with TRBJ1-2, with D unclear. From germline, CDR1 is MDHEN and CDR2 SYDVKM. Between the trimmed V and J ends, which lost 2 bases and 6 bases, there was a span of 16 bases. The CDR3 runs 15 residues.

In its sample, this clonotype was seen many times. A junction end diverges from the germline sequence, so it may reflect a read error. The V and J genes are TRBV7-2 and TRBJ1-3; D is uncertain. This CDR3 spans 15 amino acids. Germline CDR1 SGHTA, CDR2 FQGNSA. Written as DNA, the CDR3 is TGTGCCAGCAGCCCGGACGGGAACTCGGGAAGCACCATATATTTT. Protein sequence: CASSPDGNSGSTIYF.

The rearrangement joins TRBV20-1 to TRBJ2-5; 7 bases line up with TRBD1. V lost 5 bases and J lost 2; bases outside the gene matches: 8. Germline V gives CDR1 DFQATT, CDR2 SNEGSKA (reference sequence). The CDR3 contains 14 residues. Written as DNA, the CDR3 is TGCAGTGCTGGAAGACAGGGCCTACAAGAGACCCAGTACTTC. It specifies CSAGRQGLQETQYF.